Each of the 5 T cell receptor beta chains below was sequenced from the same sample in a study of blood T cell repertoires in COVID-19. Method: immunoSEQ multiplex PCR; TCRdb's copy keeps in-frame clones and lacks some. This sample has some 400,000 clones; about 87% occur once, and the top ten carry about 3%. The sequenced sample consisted of peripheral blood. Receptor source: a human donor in a cohort sampled during active COVID-19.

This sequence joins TRBV9 and TRBJ1-4; D is perhaps TRBD1 (6 bases). Germline V gives CDR1 SGDLS, CDR2 YYNGEE. V lost 0 bases and J lost 3, with 15 bases in between. There are 17 residues in the CDR3. The CDR3, as DNA: TGTGCCAGCAGCGTAGGTCTTAGGGGGGGCTCTAATGAAAAACTGTTTTTT. Protein: CASSVGLRGGSNEKLFF.

The chain links TRBV10-3 to TRBJ1-1; the D gene is possibly TRBD1 (6 bases). Germline values: CDR1 ENHRY, CDR2 SYGVKD. The V end lost 4 bases, the J end lost 3 bases, and 12 bases lay between the germline ends. There are 14 residues in the CDR3. This CDR3 reads CAISGGRSHTEAFF. CDR3 sequence (DNA): TGTGCCATCAGTGGGGGGCGATCCCACACTGAAGCTTTCTTT.

This chain joins TRBV5-1 and TRBJ2-2, with a weak D call TRBD1 (5 bases). The germline CDR1 and CDR2 sequences are SGHRS and YFSETQ. V was clipped by 0 bases and J by 1 base, with 7 bases between them. This CDR3 comprises 15 residues. DNA for the CDR3: TGCGCCAGCAGCTTGGCCCAGGGGAACACCGGGGAGCTGTTTTTT. Translating it yields CASSLAQGNTGELFF.

This chain uses TRBV7-3 with TRBJ2-1; TRBD2 aligns across 9 bases. This CDR3 contains 18 residues. J lost 3 bases, V lost 5 bases, and 14 bases had no gene match. Germline V gives CDR1 SGHTA, CDR2 FQGTGA. CDR3 sequence reads: CASSLAGRGGAFYNEQFF. The CDR3 bases are TGTGCCAGCAGCCTTGCTGGGCGGGGGGGAGCATTCTACAATGAGCAGTTCTTC.

The gene calls are TRBV3-1 (or the pseudogene TRBV3-2) and TRBJ1-2; possibly TRBD1 for D (6 bases). CDR3 size: 13 residues. V was cut by 3 bases and J by 5 bases, with 10 bases left in between. The germline V gene encodes CDR1 LGHDT and CDR2 YNNKEL (reference sequence). Here the CDR3 reads CASSHPGAYGYTF. CDR3 DNA sequence: TGTGCCAGCAGCCACCCAGGGGCTTATGGCTACACCTTC.